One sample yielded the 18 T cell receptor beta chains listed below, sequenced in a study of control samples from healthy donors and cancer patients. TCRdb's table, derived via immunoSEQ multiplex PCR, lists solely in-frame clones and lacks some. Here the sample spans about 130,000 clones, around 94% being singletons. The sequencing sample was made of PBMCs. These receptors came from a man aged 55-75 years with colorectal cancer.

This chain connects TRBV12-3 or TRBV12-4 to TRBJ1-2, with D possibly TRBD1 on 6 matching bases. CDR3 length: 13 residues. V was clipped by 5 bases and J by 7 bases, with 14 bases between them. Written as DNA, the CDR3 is TGTGCCAGCAGTACAGGGCCATCGTCTGGCTACACCTTC. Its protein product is CASSTGPSSGYTF.

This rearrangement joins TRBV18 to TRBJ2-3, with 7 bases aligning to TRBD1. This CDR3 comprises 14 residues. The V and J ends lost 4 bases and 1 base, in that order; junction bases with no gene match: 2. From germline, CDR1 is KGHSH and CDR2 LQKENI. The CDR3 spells CASSQGQRTDTQYF. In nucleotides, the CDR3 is TGTGCCAGCTCACAGGGACAGCGCACAGATACGCAGTATTTT.

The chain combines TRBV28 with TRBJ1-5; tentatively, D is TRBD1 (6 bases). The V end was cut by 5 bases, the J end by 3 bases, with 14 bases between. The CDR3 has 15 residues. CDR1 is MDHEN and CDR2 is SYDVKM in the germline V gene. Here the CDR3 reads CASSGTGWVNQPQHF. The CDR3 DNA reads TGTGCCAGCAGTGGAACAGGGTGGGTCAATCAGCCCCAGCATTTT.

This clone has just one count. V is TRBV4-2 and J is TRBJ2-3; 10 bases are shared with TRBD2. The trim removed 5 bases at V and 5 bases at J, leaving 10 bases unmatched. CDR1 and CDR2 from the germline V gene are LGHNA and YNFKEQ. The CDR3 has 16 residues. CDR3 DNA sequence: TGTGCCAGCAGCAAAAGCGGGGGGGCCCACAGAGATACGCAGTATTTT. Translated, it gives CASSKSGGAHRDTQYF.

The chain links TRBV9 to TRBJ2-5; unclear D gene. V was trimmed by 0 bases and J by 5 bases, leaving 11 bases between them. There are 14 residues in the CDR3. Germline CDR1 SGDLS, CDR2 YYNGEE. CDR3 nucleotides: TGTGCCAGCAGCGTAGGAAATAGCTATGAGACCCAGTACTTC. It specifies CASSVGNSYETQYF.

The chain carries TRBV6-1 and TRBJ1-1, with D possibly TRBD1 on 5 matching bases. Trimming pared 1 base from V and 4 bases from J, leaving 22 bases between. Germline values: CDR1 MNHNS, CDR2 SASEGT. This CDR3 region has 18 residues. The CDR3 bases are TGTGCCAGCAGTGAAGGAATTTATGGGAGGGGCGCGAGCACTGAAGCTTTCTTT. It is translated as CASSEGIYGRGASTEAFF.

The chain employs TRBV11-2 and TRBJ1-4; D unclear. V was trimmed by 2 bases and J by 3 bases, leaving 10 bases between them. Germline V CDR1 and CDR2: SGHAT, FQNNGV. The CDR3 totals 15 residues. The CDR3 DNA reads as TGTGCCAGCAGCTTATTGGGAATTGCTAATGAAAAACTGTTTTTT. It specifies CASSLLGIANEKLFF.

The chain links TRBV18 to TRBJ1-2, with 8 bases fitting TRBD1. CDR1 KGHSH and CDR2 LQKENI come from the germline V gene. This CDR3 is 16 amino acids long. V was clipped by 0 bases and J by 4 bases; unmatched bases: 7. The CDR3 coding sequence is TGTGCCAGCTCACCACCTTCCGGACAGGGCGGCTATGGCTACACCTTC. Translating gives CASSPPSGQGGYGYTF.

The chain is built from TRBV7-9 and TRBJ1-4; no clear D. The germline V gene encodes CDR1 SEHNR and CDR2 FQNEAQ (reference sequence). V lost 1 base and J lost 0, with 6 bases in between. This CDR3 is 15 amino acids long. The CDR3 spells CASSLGGTTNEKLFF. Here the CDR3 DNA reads TGTGCCAGCAGCTTAGGTGGTACAACTAATGAAAAACTGTTTTTT.

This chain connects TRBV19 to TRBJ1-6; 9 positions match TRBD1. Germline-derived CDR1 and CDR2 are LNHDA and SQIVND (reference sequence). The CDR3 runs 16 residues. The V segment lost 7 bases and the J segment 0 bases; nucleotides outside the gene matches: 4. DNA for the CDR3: TGTGCCAGTAAGACAGGGGGGAGCTCCTATAATTCACCCCTCCACTTT. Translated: CASKTGGSSYNSPLHF.

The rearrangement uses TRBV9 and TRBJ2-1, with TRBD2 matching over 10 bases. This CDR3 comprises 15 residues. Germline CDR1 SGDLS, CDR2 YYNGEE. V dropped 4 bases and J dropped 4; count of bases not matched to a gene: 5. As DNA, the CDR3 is TGTGCCAGCAGCATTAGCGGGGGGACTTACAATGAGCAGTTCTTC. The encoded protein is CASSISGGTYNEQFF.

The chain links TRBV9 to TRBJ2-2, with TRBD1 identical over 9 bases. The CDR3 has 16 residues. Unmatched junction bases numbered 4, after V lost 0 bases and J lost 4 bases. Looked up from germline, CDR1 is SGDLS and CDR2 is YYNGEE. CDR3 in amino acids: CASSVGQGVGTGELFF. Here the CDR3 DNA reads TGTGCCAGCAGCGTAGGACAGGGGGTAGGCACCGGGGAGCTGTTTTTT.

CDR3 nucleotides: TGCGCCAGCAGCCAAGATCGCTTTGGGGGCCTTACCGATGAAGCTTTCTTT. Translation: CASSQDRFGGLTDEAFF. This chain connects TRBV4-1 to TRBJ1-1; D is possibly TRBD1 (6 bases). Germline V gives CDR1 MGHRA, CDR2 YSYEKL. The CDR3 consists of 17 residues. Trimming stripped 0 bases from V and 7 bases from J, with 21 bases between.

CDR3 nucleotides: TGCGCCAGCAGCGCGCTGACTAGCGGCTCGTACCAAGAGACCCAGTACTTC. It encodes CASSALTSGSYQETQYF. The rearrangement uses TRBV5-1 and TRBJ2-5; 9 bases agree with TRBD2. The CDR3 runs to 17 residues. J was trimmed by 0 bases and V by 4 bases; bases with no gene match: 10. Looked up from germline, CDR1 is SGHRS and CDR2 is YFSETQ.

CDR3 loop: CASRNLGNNEQFF. CDR3 in DNA: TGTGCCAGTAGGAACCTCGGGAACAATGAGCAGTTCTTC. The genes are TRBV19 and TRBJ2-1, with D possibly being TRBD2 (5 bases). CDR3 length: 13 residues. The V and J ends lost 6 bases and 5 bases respectively, with 11 bases between them. The germline V gene has CDR1 LNHDA and CDR2 SQIVND (reference sequence).

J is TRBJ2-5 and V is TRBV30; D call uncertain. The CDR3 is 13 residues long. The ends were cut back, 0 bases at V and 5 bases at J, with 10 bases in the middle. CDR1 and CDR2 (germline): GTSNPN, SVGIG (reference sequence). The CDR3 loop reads CAWSVTFGETQYF. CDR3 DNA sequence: TGTGCCTGGAGTGTTACCTTCGGGGAGACCCAGTACTTC.

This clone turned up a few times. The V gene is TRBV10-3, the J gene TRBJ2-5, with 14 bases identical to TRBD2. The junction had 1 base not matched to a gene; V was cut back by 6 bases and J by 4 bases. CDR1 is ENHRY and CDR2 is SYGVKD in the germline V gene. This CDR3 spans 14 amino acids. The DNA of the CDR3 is TGTGCCATCAGCGGGACTAGCGGGGGAGAGACCCAGTACTTC. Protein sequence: CAISGTSGGETQYF.

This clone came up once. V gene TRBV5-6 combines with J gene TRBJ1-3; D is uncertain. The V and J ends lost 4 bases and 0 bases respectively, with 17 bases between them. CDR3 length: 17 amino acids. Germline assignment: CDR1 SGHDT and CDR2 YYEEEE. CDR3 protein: CASSLMGPTYSGNTIYF. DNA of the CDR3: TGTGCCAGCAGCCTGATGGGCCCGACCTACTCTGGAAACACCATATATTTT.